These 25 T cell receptor beta chains originate from one sample sequenced in a study of shared clonotypes between healthy human individuals. Profiling relied on immunoSEQ multiplex PCR, and the TCRdb table lists in-frame clones only, not all of them. The sample shows some 530,000 clones, 70% to 80% of them seen only once. The material sequenced was PBMCs. All receptors come from a middle-aged woman in good health. Some clones in this sample may be carry-over from other donors' samples.

This chain connects TRBV27 to TRBJ2-7; D is unclear. With 6 bases removed from V and 2 bases from J, the gap between germline ends came to 8 bases. CDR1 is MNHEY and CDR2 is SMNVEV in the germline V gene (reference sequence). The CDR3 consists of 12 residues. The CDR3 DNA sequence: TGTGCCAGCAGGAAATCGGCCTACGAGCAGTACTTC. Translating gives CASRKSAYEQYF.

The V and J genes are TRBV5-4 and TRBJ1-1; TRBD1 matches 8 bases. The CDR3 runs to 14 residues. Germline V gene lookup returns CDR1 SGHNT and CDR2 YYREEE (reference sequence). Losses at the gene ends were 0 bases for V and 4 bases for J; bases not matched to a gene: 2. The CDR3 DNA sequence: TGTGCCAGCAGCTTGGGGACAGGGACCACTGAAGCTTTCTTT. It translates to CASSLGTGTTEAFF. Full variable domain (outside the CDR3, taken from reference TRBV5-4 and TRBJ1-1): ETGVTQSPTHLIKTRGQQVTLRCSSQSGHNTVSWYQQALGQGPQFIFQYYREEENGRGNFPPRFSGLQFPNYSSELNVNALELDDSALYLCASSLGTGTTEAFFGQGTRLTVV.

This chain's CDR3 is CASSQSWHSGANVLTF. The CDR3 DNA follows: TGCGCCAGCAGCCAAAGCTGGCACTCTGGGGCCAACGTCCTGACTTTC. The chain combines TRBV4-3 with TRBJ2-6, with D unclear. Trimming cost V 2 bases and J 0 bases, with 8 bases left between them. Germline assignment: CDR1 LGHNA and CDR2 YSLEER. This CDR3 has 16 residues.

This chain uses TRBV2 with TRBJ2-2, with D tentatively TRBD2 (5 bases). The CDR3 is 16 amino acids. V lost 2 bases to trimming and J lost 4 bases, with 14 bases between them. Germline CDR1 SNHLY, CDR2 FYNNEI. The chain's CDR3 is CASSEKPPGITGELFF. CDR3 nucleotide sequence: TGTGCCAGCAGTGAAAAACCCCCGGGAATCACCGGGGAGCTGTTTTTT.

On this clone: At one end the junction does not follow the germline gene, possibly because of a read error. The genes are TRBV14 and TRBJ2-4; 9 nucleotides align to TRBD2. The germline CDR1 and CDR2 sequences are SGHDN and FVKESK. The CDR3 sequence is 16 residues long. CDR3 sequence (DNA): TGTGCCAGCAGCCGGACCCTTATAGCGGGAGAGGGGGTGAAAAACTTC. This codes for CASSRTLIAGEGVKNF.

This clone was observed a few times. At the DNA level, this CDR3 is encoded by other sequences in the same sample as well. The J gene is TRBJ2-7, the V gene TRBV5-1; D remains ambiguous. The ends were cut back, 0 bases at V and 3 bases at J, with 1 base in the middle. This CDR3 region has 11 residues. From germline, CDR1 is SGHRS and CDR2 YFSETQ. CDR3 amino acids: CASSLGYEQYF. CDR3 nucleotide sequence: TGCGCCAGCAGCTTGGGCTACGAGCAGTACTTC.

This chain uses TRBV6-4 with TRBJ2-3; the match to TRBD2 covers 9 bases. Germline CDR1 MRHNA, CDR2 SNTAGT. CDR3 length: 14 residues. Unmatched junction bases numbered 3, after V lost 7 bases and J lost 1 base. In DNA, the CDR3 is TGTGCCAGCAAGCGACTAGCGGGCACAGATACGCAGTATTTT. Its protein product is CASKRLAGTDTQYF.

CDR3 loop: CASSWGQGAGETQYF. As DNA, the CDR3 is TGTGCCAGCAGTTGGGGACAGGGGGCGGGGGAGACCCAGTACTTC. The chain has TRBV7-2 and TRBJ2-5; 12 bases line up with TRBD1. Germline V gene data show CDR1 as SGHTA and CDR2 as FQGNSA. The CDR3 has 15 amino acids. J was trimmed by 5 bases and V by 6 bases; bases with no gene match: 7.

This clone has just a few counts. The chain links TRBV11-3 to TRBJ2-1; D remains ambiguous. The V and J ends lost 4 bases and 6 bases respectively, with 7 bases between them. From germline, CDR1 is SGHNT and CDR2 YENEEA. The length of the CDR3 is 12 residues. In DNA form, the CDR3 reads TGTGCCAGCAGCTCGGCCAGCAATGAGCAGTTCTTC. It translates to CASSSASNEQFF.

The rearrangement uses TRBV5-5 and TRBJ1-3, with 9 bases fitting TRBD1. Germline loops: CDR1 SGHKS, CDR2 YYEKEE (reference sequence). The CDR3 consists of 18 residues. After removal of 3 bases from V and 0 bases from J, the junction contained 10 bases not matched to a gene. CDR3 residues: CASSWTPGQGISGNTIYF. DNA for the CDR3: TGTGCCAGCAGCTGGACCCCGGGACAGGGTATCTCTGGAAACACCATATATTTT.

CDR3 sequence reads: CASSSGLAGFDEQYF. In DNA, the CDR3 is TGTGCCAGCAGCTCGGGACTAGCGGGATTTGACGAGCAGTACTTC. This chain links TRBV5-5 with TRBJ2-7; 13 bases align to TRBD2. The CDR3 loop spans 15 amino acids. V was pared by 3 bases and J by 5 bases, with 5 bases of the junction left unmatched. Germline-derived CDR1 and CDR2 are SGHKS and YYEKEE (reference sequence).

This sequence joins TRBV5-1 and TRBJ2-1, with 7 nucleotides matching TRBD2. There are 14 residues in the CDR3. With V trimmed by 8 bases and J by 7 bases, 12 bases remained unmatched. Germline V CDR1 and CDR2: SGHRS, YFSETQ. The CDR3 is CASLRGGSSNEQFF. The CDR3 DNA is TGCGCCAGTCTTCGGGGCGGGAGCAGTAATGAGCAGTTCTTC.

The chain couples TRBV4-2 to TRBJ2-3; TRBD2 aligns across 8 bases. Germline-derived CDR1 and CDR2 are LGHNA and YNFKEQ. The CDR3 has 15 amino acids. After removal of 3 bases from V and 4 bases from J, the junction contained 6 bases not matched to a gene. The CDR3 loop reads CASSHLGLASDTQYF. CDR3 nucleotide sequence: TGTGCCAGCAGCCACCTCGGACTAGCCTCAGATACGCAGTATTTT.

The chain employs TRBV29-1 and TRBJ2-5; 9 bases map to TRBD1. The V gene end was trimmed by 6 bases and the J gene end by 5 bases; junction bases not matched to a gene: 7. CDR3 size: 13 residues. Germline V gene data show CDR1 as SQVTM and CDR2 as ANQGSEA. The CDR3: CSVVRDREETQYF. The DNA of the CDR3 is TGCAGCGTCGTCCGGGACAGGGAGGAGACCCAGTACTTC.

Here the CDR3 DNA reads TGTGCCATCAGGGGGGGGACTAGCGGGAGAACAGATACGCAGTATTTT. Its protein product is CAIRGGTSGRTDTQYF. The chain uses TRBV10-3 and TRBJ2-3; the match to TRBD2 covers 14 bases. In germline, CDR1 is ENHRY, CDR2 SYGVKD. The length of the CDR3 is 16 residues. With V trimmed by 6 bases and J by 3 bases, 5 bases remained unmatched.

This chain joins TRBV18 and TRBJ1-2, with D tentatively TRBD1 (5 bases). The V gene lost 6 bases and the J gene lost 6 bases, with 17 bases spanning the gap. CDR1 is KGHSH and CDR2 is LQKENI in the germline V gene. This CDR3 has 14 residues. CDR3 protein: CASSLRDDGNGYTF. CDR3 nucleotides: TGTGCCAGCTCGCTCCGGGACGATGGGAATGGCTACACCTTC.

This clone came up many times. Other DNA sequences in this specimen translate into the identical CDR3. This chain joins TRBV6-9 and TRBJ2-7; 7 positions match TRBD1. The J segment lost 0 bases and the V segment lost 10 bases, leaving 6 bases of the junction unmatched. CDR3 length equals 13 residues. Germline V gene data show CDR1 as MNHGY and CDR2 as SVAAGI. The CDR3 DNA reads TGTGCCAATCGACAGGGCGACTCCTACGAGCAGTACTTC. This translates into CANRQGDSYEQYF.

For this clone: The junction departs from germline at one end; a sequencing error may be responsible. The CDR3 region is CTSSQIPWVGQGGIEQFF. The CDR3 DNA follows: TGCACCAGCAGCCAGATACCTTGGGTCGGACAGGGGGGGATTGAGCAGTTCTTC. The chain links TRBV5-1 to TRBJ2-1; TRBD1 matches at 10 bases. This CDR3 contains 18 residues. Per germline, CDR1 SGHRS and CDR2 YFSETQ.

The V and J genes are TRBV25-1 and TRBJ1-4; D is perhaps TRBD1 (5 bases). The V gene's germline CDR1 is MGHDK and CDR2 SYGVNS. This CDR3 contains 15 residues. V was cut by 7 bases and J by 6 bases, with 18 bases left in between. CDR3 sequence reads: CASKGRGSAHEKLFF. The CDR3 DNA sequence: TGTGCCAGCAAAGGAAGGGGTAGCGCCCATGAAAAACTGTTTTTT.

This clone appeared a single time. The rearrangement uses TRBV4-3 and TRBJ2-5, with D tentatively TRBD1 (5 bases). The assigned J gene may be wrong: the sequence end matches TRBJ2-7 better. The germline V gene has CDR1 LGHNA and CDR2 YSLEER. The CDR3 is 16 residues long. Written as DNA, the CDR3 is TGCGCCAGCAGCCAAGTCGGGTGGGGCGACCGCTACGAGCAGTACTTC. It yields the protein CASSQVGWGDRYEQYF.

J is TRBJ1-5 and V is TRBV9, with D perhaps TRBD1 (5 bases). The CDR3 loop spans 14 amino acids. The V and J ends lost 3 bases and 5 bases respectively, with 12 bases between them. CDR1 is SGDLS, CDR2 YYNGEE, per germline. CDR3 region: CASSGDWGDQPQHF. CDR3 bases: TGTGCCAGCAGCGGCGACTGGGGGGATCAGCCCCAGCATTTT.

V usage is TRBV19 and J usage is TRBJ1-3; D gene ambiguous. The V and J ends lost 8 bases and 0 bases respectively, with 17 bases between them. Germline CDR1 and CDR2: LNHDA and SQIVND (reference sequence). This CDR3 comprises 16 residues. CDR3 region: CASLAVPQSSGNTIYF. CDR3 nucleotide sequence: TGTGCCAGTCTGGCCGTGCCACAATCCTCTGGAAACACCATATATTTT. Looking up the rest from reference TRBV19 and TRBJ1-3 gives the full variable domain: DGGITQSPKYLFRKEGQNVTLSCEQNLNHDAMYWYRQDPGQGLRLIYYSQIVNDFQKGDIAEGYSVSREKKESFPLTVTSAQKNPTAFYLCASLAVPQSSGNTIYFGEGSWLTVV.

The rearrangement links TRBV10-1 to TRBJ2-7, with 10 bases fitting TRBD2. V shed 7 bases, J shed 0 bases, and the junction held 6 bases outside the gene matches. Per germline, CDR1 WNHNN and CDR2 SYGVQD (reference sequence). The CDR3 sequence is 15 residues long. The CDR3: CASNRTSGSSYEQYF. The CDR3 nucleotides read TGCGCCAGCAATAGGACTAGCGGCAGCTCCTACGAGCAGTACTTC.

This clone appeared once. The chain couples TRBV10-1 to TRBJ2-5; 7 bases match TRBD2. V dropped 4 bases and J dropped 5; count of bases not matched to a gene: 7. The CDR3 extends over 14 amino acids. Germline assignment: CDR1 WNHNN and CDR2 SYGVQD (reference sequence). This chain's CDR3 is CASSGGSDMETQYF. The CDR3 DNA reads as TGCGCCAGCAGTGGCGGGAGTGACATGGAGACCCAGTACTTC.

The rearrangement links TRBV19 to TRBJ1-4; no firm D call. The CDR3 runs to 14 residues. CDR1 and CDR2 (germline): LNHDA, SQIVND (reference sequence). Trimming took off 10 bases at V and 0 bases at J, with 12 bases between the two ends. CDR3 loop: CATWGGATNEKLFF. CDR3 DNA sequence: TGTGCCACCTGGGGTGGAGCAACTAATGAAAAACTGTTTTTT.